The rows below give T cell receptor beta chains drawn from one sample of a study of blood T cell repertoires in COVID-19. Here immunoSEQ multiplex PCR was the method, and the copy in TCRdb shows in-frame clones only, minus some. The sample consists of more than 85,000 clones, 85% of them appearing once. The sample consisted of peripheral blood. These receptors were taken from an elderly man with acute or convalescent COVID-19. Both conserved end residues are part of each CDR3. Fields, in order: J gene, D gene, clone size, V gene, CDR3 protein, CDR3 DNA. The D gene is left open where the match is weak. For some rows the clone size is stated as once, few or many, or as a class when expanded; others skip it.

j_gene: TRBJ2-7; d_gene: NA; abundance: NA; v_gene: TRBV4-3; CDR3aa: CASSQAQGWPEQYF; CDR3nt: TGCGCCAGCAGCCAAGCGCAGGGGTGGCCCGAGCAGTACTTC
j_gene: TRBJ1-3; d_gene: NA; abundance: NA; v_gene: TRBV27; CDR3aa: CASSLRGGGNTIYF; CDR3nt: TGTGCCAGCAGTTTACGGGGTGGTGGAAACACCATATATTTT
j_gene: TRBJ2-3; d_gene: TRBD2; abundance: NA; v_gene: TRBV20-1; CDR3aa: CSASTDGEGIADTQYF; CDR3nt: TGCAGTGCTAGTACTGACGGGGAGGGAATCGCAGATACGCAGTATTTT
j_gene: TRBJ2-2; d_gene: NA; abundance: NA; v_gene: TRBV10-3; CDR3aa: CAISEFRGASTGELFF; CDR3nt: TGTGCCATCAGTGAATTTAGAGGAGCGAGCACCGGGGAGCTGTTTTTT
j_gene: TRBJ2-3; d_gene: TRBD2; abundance: NA; v_gene: TRBV7-6; CDR3aa: CASTESPAGGWTDTQYF; CDR3nt: TGTGCCAGCACCGAGTCACCGGCGGGAGGGTGGACAGATACGCAGTATTTT
j_gene: TRBJ2-2; d_gene: TRBD1; abundance: NA; v_gene: TRBV3-1/TRBV3-2; CDR3aa: CASRGQGTFTGELFF; CDR3nt: TGTGCCAGCAGGGGACAGGGGACGTTCACCGGGGAGCTGTTTTTT
j_gene: TRBJ1-6; d_gene: TRBD1; abundance: NA; v_gene: TRBV2; CDR3aa: CASSERTGPSPLHF; CDR3nt: TGTGCCAGCAGTGAGAGGACAGGGCCCTCACCCCTCCACTTT
j_gene: TRBJ2-3; d_gene: NA; abundance: NA; v_gene: TRBV3-1/TRBV3-2; CDR3aa: CASRWTGRDTDTQYF; CDR3nt: TGTGCCAGCAGGTGGACGGGCAGGGACACAGATACGCAGTATTTT
j_gene: TRBJ1-5; d_gene: TRBD1; abundance: NA; v_gene: TRBV6-5; CDR3aa: CASSYGQGFQPQHF; CDR3nt: TGTGCCAGCAGTTACGGACAGGGGTTCCAGCCCCAGCATTTT
j_gene: TRBJ2-3; d_gene: NA; abundance: NA; v_gene: TRBV5-4; CDR3aa: CASSLGGPSTDTQYF; CDR3nt: TGTGCCAGCAGCTTGGGAGGCCCCAGCACAGATACGCAGTATTTT
j_gene: TRBJ1-1; d_gene: TRBD1; abundance: NA; v_gene: TRBV9; CDR3aa: CASSIGGRGLTEAFF; CDR3nt: TGTGCCAGCAGCATCGGAGGCAGGGGGCTAACTGAAGCTTTCTTT
j_gene: TRBJ1-5; d_gene: TRBD1; abundance: NA; v_gene: TRBV6-2/TRBV6-3; CDR3aa: CASSRTGGNQPQHF; CDR3nt: TGTGCCAGCAGCCGGACAGGGGGCAATCAGCCCCAGCATTTT
j_gene: TRBJ2-7; d_gene: TRBD1; abundance: few; v_gene: TRBV7-3; CDR3aa: CASKLSGVGQGYEQYF; CDR3nt: TGTGCCAGCAAATTATCCGGGGTTGGACAGGGCTACGAGCAGTACTTC
j_gene: TRBJ2-7; d_gene: TRBD1; abundance: NA; v_gene: TRBV5-1; CDR3aa: CASSLTQGLYEQYF; CDR3nt: TGCGCCAGCAGCTTAACACAGGGGCTCTACGAGCAGTACTTC
j_gene: TRBJ2-7; d_gene: NA; abundance: NA; v_gene: TRBV6-2/TRBV6-3; CDR3aa: CASSYSSGGRYEQYF; CDR3nt: TGTGCCAGCAGTTACTCGAGTGGGGGCCGCTACGAGCAGTACTTC
j_gene: TRBJ2-3; d_gene: TRBD2; abundance: NA; v_gene: TRBV30; CDR3aa: CAWSVAGGALKDTQYF; CDR3nt: TGTGCCTGGAGTGTAGCGGGGGGCGCATTAAAAGATACGCAGTATTTT
j_gene: TRBJ2-3; d_gene: TRBD1; abundance: NA; v_gene: TRBV19; CDR3aa: CASSGDRHRGTDTQYF; CDR3nt: TGTGCCAGTAGCGGGGACAGGCATCGAGGCACAGATACGCAGTATTTT
j_gene: TRBJ1-4; d_gene: NA; abundance: NA; v_gene: TRBV4-3; CDR3aa: CASSQNNRANEKLFF; CDR3nt: TGCGCCAGCAGCCAAAACAACAGGGCCAATGAAAAACTGTTTTTT
j_gene: TRBJ2-7; d_gene: TRBD1; abundance: NA; v_gene: TRBV6-1; CDR3aa: CASSEPGQGNPYEQYF; CDR3nt: TGTGCCAGCAGTGAACCGGGACAGGGTAATCCCTACGAGCAGTACTTC
j_gene: TRBJ2-2; d_gene: NA; abundance: NA; v_gene: TRBV9; CDR3aa: CASSGRVTGELFF; CDR3nt: TGTGCCAGCAGCGGACGGGTAACCGGGGAGCTGTTTTTT
j_gene: TRBJ1-5; d_gene: TRBD1; abundance: NA; v_gene: TRBV6-1; CDR3aa: CASSVTQTGTNQPQHF; CDR3nt: TGTGCCAGCAGTGTTACCCAGACAGGGACCAATCAGCCCCAGCATTTT
j_gene: TRBJ2-5; d_gene: NA; abundance: NA; v_gene: TRBV5-8; CDR3aa: CASSLVAGKKGTQYF; CDR3nt: TGTGCCAGCAGCTTAGTTGCCGGGAAAAAGGGGACCCAGTACTTC
j_gene: TRBJ2-1; d_gene: TRBD1; abundance: once; v_gene: TRBV28; CDR3aa: CASSLAGQGLYNEQFF; CDR3nt: TGTGCCAGCAGTTTAGCCGGACAGGGACTCTACAATGAGCAGTTCTTC